Listed below are T cell receptor beta chains from one sample, sequenced in a study of blood T cell repertoires in COVID-19. Clones were read by immunoSEQ multiplex PCR, and TCRdb kept only the in-frame ones, dropping some. This sample has about 440,000 clones, with nearly 90% found just once. Sequences were obtained from PBMCs or T cells enriched from blood (not recorded which). The receptors here all came from a woman between 18 and 29 years old with acute COVID-19. Each CDR3 is given with its conserved first and last residue. The D gene is left open where the match is weak. Clone size appears in some rows only: once, few, many, or a class for an expanded clone.

J gene,V gene,clone size,D gene,CDR3 protein,CDR3 DNA
TRBJ2-3,TRBV10-2,NA,NA,CASSPGVTQYF,TGCGCCAGTTCCCCCGGTGTTACGCAGTATTTT
TRBJ1-5,TRBV6-5,NA,NA,CASSYSRQDQPQHF,TGTGCCAGCAGTTACTCGAGACAGGATCAGCCCCAGCATTTT
TRBJ1-5,TRBV2,NA,NA,CASGGLQDQPQHF,TGTGCCAGCGGGGGCCTCCAGGATCAGCCCCAGCATTTT
TRBJ2-2,TRBV7-9,NA,TRBD2,CASSSLAGGNTGELFF,TGTGCCAGCAGCTCCTTAGCGGGGGGGAACACCGGGGAGCTGTTTTTT
TRBJ2-2,TRBV7-6,NA,TRBD1,CASSPRGQGTFSGELFF,TGTGCCAGCAGCCCCCGGGGACAGGGGACTTTCTCCGGGGAGCTGTTTTTT
TRBJ2-6,TRBV4-2,NA,NA,CASSRGSLTDSTSYSGANVLTF,TGTGCCAGCAGCCGTGGGAGTCTTACGGACAGCACTTCGTACTCTGGGGCCAACGTCCTGACTTTC
TRBJ2-6,TRBV9,NA,NA,CASSVTGETSGANVLTF,TGTGCCAGCAGCGTCACCGGGGAGACCTCTGGGGCCAACGTCCTGACTTTC
TRBJ2-1,TRBV9,once,NA,CASSENREREQNEQFF,TGTGCCAGCAGCGAAAATCGGGAGAGGGAGCAGAATGAGCAGTTCTTC
TRBJ2-3,TRBV7-8,NA,NA,CASSLVRVLRTDTQYF,TGTGCCAGCAGCTTAGTCCGGGTTTTGAGAACAGATACGCAGTATTTT
TRBJ2-3,TRBV6-4,NA,TRBD2,CASSESRGATDTQYF,TGTGCCAGCAGTGAGTCGCGGGGGGCAACAGATACGCAGTATTTT
TRBJ2-3,TRBV11-3,NA,TRBD2,CASSQGAGVADTQYF,TGTGCCAGCAGCCAGGGTGCGGGAGTCGCAGATACGCAGTATTTT
TRBJ2-3,TRBV6-5,NA,TRBD2,CASNLGLEDTQYF,TGTGCCAGCAACTTGGGACTAGAAGATACGCAGTATTTT
TRBJ2-1,TRBV6-2/TRBV6-3,NA,NA,CASSYWRGHNEQFF,TGTGCCAGCAGTTACTGGCGGGGGCACAATGAGCAGTTCTTC
TRBJ1-4,TRBV9,NA,NA,CASSVDSPIHAEKLFF,TGTGCCAGCAGCGTAGATTCCCCTATTCATGCTGAAAAACTGTTTTTT
TRBJ2-7,TRBV9,NA,TRBD1,CASSVTGGRDEQYF,TGTGCCAGCAGCGTAACAGGGGGCAGGGACGAGCAGTACTTC
TRBJ1-2,TRBV28,NA,TRBD1,CASRPGTGSYTF,TGTGCCAGCAGACCCGGGACAGGGAGTTACACCTTC